This record looks at one T cell receptor (beta chain) sequence and its context. Its antigen remains unknown. Method: immunoSEQ multiplex PCR; TCRdb's copy keeps in-frame clones and lacks some. The table records about 73,000 clones, more than 80% of them present only once. These data belong to a study of OX40 agonist ivuxolimab in advanced cancers. Overall study: Of mixed ages from roughly 23 to 80 and averaging 60 years, the group was around 78% male. Among those treated, three patients had partial responses, one with hepatocellular carcinoma and two with cutaneous melanoma. Study-level findings and limits: Doses of 0.1 to 3.0 mg/kg were accompanied by clonal expansion of CD4+ and CD8+ blood T cells by week 6.

Collection of blood occurred at baseline, at cycle 4 day 1, and at cycle 7 day 1. This CDR3 comprises 15 residues. Germline-derived CDR1 and CDR2 are LNHDA and SQIVND (reference sequence). Trimming removed 5 bases at V and 0 bases at J, with 12 bases between. This receptor was obtained from an adult with an advanced solid tumor such as melanoma, head and neck, liver or kidney cancer. The sequenced sample was CD4+ or CD8+ T cells sorted from blood, obtained in a trial of the OX40 agonist ivuxolimab. This sequence joins TRBV19 and TRBJ2-3; TRBD2 is a possible D gene (6 bases). DNA of the CDR3: TGTGCCAGTAGTCCGTATGGACTAAGCACAGATACGCAGTATTTT. This encodes CASSPYGLSTDTQYF.